The rows below give T cell receptor beta chains drawn from one sample of a study of shared clonotypes between healthy human individuals. The assay was immunoSEQ multiplex PCR, and TCRdb's table has in-frame clones only and misses some. The sample lists over a million clones, roughly 96% occurring once. Sample: naive CD4+ T cells sorted from blood. All receptors derive from a man aged 25 to 45 in good health. CDR3s include the opening cysteine and the closing phenylalanine or tryptophan. The order of the fields is CDR3 protein, CDR3 DNA, V gene, clone size, D gene, J gene. The D gene is left open where the match is weak. Clone size is not always given. Where it is, it says once, few, many or a class for expanded clones.

CDR3: CSVVLAGPGETQYF
DNA: TGCAGCGTTGTCTTAGCGGGTCCGGGGGAGACCCAGTACTTC
V: TRBV29-1
size: .
D: TRBD2
J: TRBJ2-5

CDR3: CASSLAGNSYEQYF
DNA: TGTGCCAGCAGCTTAGCCGGGAACTCCTACGAGCAGTACTTC
V: TRBV7-9
size: .
D: .
J: TRBJ2-7

CDR3: CASSSTGTGYEQYF
DNA: TGTGCCAGCAGCTCAACCGGGACAGGGTACGAGCAGTACTTC
V: TRBV5-6
size: .
D: TRBD1
J: TRBJ2-7

CDR3: CASSSARPGELFF
DNA: TGTGCCAGCAGCTCGGCCCGACCTGGGGAGCTGTTTTTT
V: TRBV7-6
size: .
D: .
J: TRBJ2-2

CDR3: CAGGGGPSTDTQYF
DNA: TGTGCCGGCGGCGGTGGGCCAAGCACAGATACGCAGTATTTT
V: TRBV28
size: .
D: .
J: TRBJ2-3

CDR3: CASSLVQGAREQYF
DNA: TGTGCCAGCAGCTTGGTACAGGGGGCCCGGGAGCAGTACTTC
V: TRBV5-4
size: .
D: TRBD1
J: TRBJ2-7

CDR3: CASSLIDTDTQYF
DNA: TGTGCCAGCTCACTAATAGACACAGATACGCAGTATTTT
V: TRBV18
size: .
D: .
J: TRBJ2-3

CDR3: CASSQNVGQGVWGANVLTF
DNA: TGCGCCAGCAGCCAGAATGTGGGACAGGGCGTGTGGGGGGCCAACGTCCTGACTTTC
V: TRBV4-1
size: .
D: TRBD1
J: TRBJ2-6

CDR3: CAWGPFGEAFF
DNA: TGTGCCTGGGGACCATTTGGTGAAGCTTTCTTT
V: TRBV30
size: .
D: .
J: TRBJ1-1

CDR3: CASSYPRGLMNEQFF
DNA: TGTGCCAGCAGCTATCCCCGGGGGCTAATGAATGAGCAGTTCTTC
V: TRBV11-2
size: once
D: .
J: TRBJ2-1

CDR3: CASSLGQGLIVTGELFF
DNA: TGTGCCAGCAGCTTGGGACAGGGGCTAATTGTCACCGGGGAGCTGTTTTTT
V: TRBV7-9
size: .
D: TRBD1
J: TRBJ2-2

CDR3: CASSLSGGSLLQETQYF
DNA: TGTGCCAGCAGTTTATCAGGGGGCTCCCTATTACAAGAGACCCAGTACTTC
V: TRBV27
size: .
D: TRBD1
J: TRBJ2-5

CDR3: CSPWNPEAFF
DNA: TGCAGTCCCTGGAACCCGGAAGCTTTCTTT
V: TRBV20-1
size: .
D: .
J: TRBJ1-1

CDR3: CASSSGLAATQPPVYNEQFF
DNA: TGTGCCAGCAGCTCCGGACTAGCGGCCACTCAGCCCCCCGTTTACAATGAGCAGTTCTTC
V: TRBV7-6
size: .
D: TRBD2
J: TRBJ2-1

CDR3: CASSLPRPGAPTHTDTQYF
DNA: TGTGCCAGCAGCTTACCCCGCCCGGGGGCCCCAACCCACACAGATACGCAGTATTTT
V: TRBV7-9
size: .
D: .
J: TRBJ2-3

CDR3: CASTGTSYTGELFF
DNA: TGTGCCAGCACCGGGACTTCTTACACCGGGGAGCTGTTTTTT
V: TRBV6-1
size: .
D: .
J: TRBJ2-2